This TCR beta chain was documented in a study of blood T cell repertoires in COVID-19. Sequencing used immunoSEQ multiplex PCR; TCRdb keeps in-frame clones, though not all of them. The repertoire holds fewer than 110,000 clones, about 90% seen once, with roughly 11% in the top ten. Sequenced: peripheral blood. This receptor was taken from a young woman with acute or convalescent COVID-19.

The chain's CDR3 is CASGPWGVGEQYF. CDR3 sequence (DNA): TGTGCTAGTGGCCCGTGGGGGGTGGGTGAGCAGTACTTC. The rearrangement uses TRBV12-5 and TRBJ2-7; D may be TRBD2 (6 bases). The length of the CDR3 is 13 residues. CDR1 is LGHNT and CDR2 is FRNRAP in the germline V gene. V was clipped by 6 bases and J by 7 bases, with 16 bases between them.